These 20 T cell receptor beta chains share one sample of origin, sequenced in a study of shared clonotypes between healthy human individuals. Sequencing was performed with immunoSEQ multiplex PCR; in TCRdb, only in-frame clones are kept and a portion is missing. The repertoire holds about half a million clones, around 80% seen once, with about 11% in the top ten. Sequencing was carried out using PBMCs. These receptors came from a woman between 35 and 50 years old in good health. Some clones in this sample may be carry-over from other donors' samples.

In its sample, this clone was seen many times. V is TRBV6-4 and J is TRBJ2-1; 9 bases fit TRBD2. The germline V gene encodes CDR1 MRHNA and CDR2 SNTAGT. This CDR3 is 15 amino acids long. V lost 6 bases to trimming and J lost 4 bases; unmatched junction nucleotides: 7. CDR3 region: CASSLAGEPYNEQFF. CDR3 DNA: TGTGCCAGCAGCTTAGCGGGAGAACCATACAATGAGCAGTTCTTC.

As for this clone: A far larger clone differs by one base, so this is likely a read error. CDR3 amino acids: CAWSVHKAAFF. For the CDR3, the DNA is TGTGCCTGGAGTGTACACAAGGCCGCTTTCTTT. The rearrangement links TRBV30 to TRBJ1-1, with D hard to call. The germline gives CDR1 GTSNPN, CDR2 SVGIG (reference sequence). V was cut by 0 bases and J by 11 bases, with 10 bases left in between. The length of the CDR3 is 11 residues. Full variable domain (outside the CDR3, taken from reference TRBV30 and TRBJ1-1): SQTIHQWPATLVQPVGSPLSLECTVEGTSNPNLYWYRQAAGRGLQLLFYSVGIGQISSEVPQNLSASRPQDRQFILSSKKLLLSDSGFYLCAWSVHKAAFFGQGTRLTVV.

The chain couples TRBV27 to TRBJ2-5; tentatively, D is TRBD1 (5 bases). This CDR3 is built from 13 residues. The germline V and J ends were trimmed by 2 bases and 7 bases, with 11 bases remaining between them. In germline, CDR1 is MNHEY, CDR2 SMNVEV (reference sequence). This CDR3 is CASSLGQGGTQYF. DNA for the CDR3: TGTGCCAGCAGTTTAGGGCAGGGTGGGACCCAGTACTTC.

The rearrangement joins TRBV5-1 to TRBJ1-3; possibly TRBD1 for D (5 bases). V was pared by 4 bases and J by 8 bases, with 19 bases between. The CDR3 is 15 residues long. Germline assignment: CDR1 SGHRS and CDR2 YFSETQ. The CDR3 coding sequence is TGCGCCAGCAGCGGGGGTTGGCAAGGGAGAGACACCATATATTTT. It codes for CASSGGWQGRDTIYF.

The chain couples TRBV18 to TRBJ2-5; D gene unclear. Trimming took 2 bases from V and 5 from J, leaving 9 bases between them. Germline V gives CDR1 KGHSH, CDR2 LQKENI. The CDR3 extends over 13 amino acids. The CDR3 coding sequence is TGTGCCAGCTCACCAGAAATAAGGGAGACCCAGTACTTC. Translated, it gives CASSPEIRETQYF. The full variable domain, completed using reference TRBV18 and TRBJ2-5, is NAGVMQNPRHLVRRRGQEARLRCSPMKGHSHVYWYRQLPEEGLKFMVYLQKENIIDESGMPKERFSAEFPKEGPSILRIQQVVRGDSAAYFCASSPEIRETQYFGPGTRLLVL.

The chain joins TRBV6-5 to TRBJ1-1; D gene ambiguous. This CDR3 is built from 13 residues. Germline CDR1 is MNHEY and CDR2 is SVGAGI. V dropped 7 bases and J dropped 4 bases, with 13 bases sitting between them. DNA for the CDR3: TGTGCCAGCAAAGCTATTATGAGCACTGAAGCTTTCTTT. Its protein product is CASKAIMSTEAFF.

The chain recombines TRBV7-9 with TRBJ2-7; TRBD1 matches at 10 bases. Germline loops: CDR1 SEHNR, CDR2 FQNEAQ (reference sequence). The CDR3 runs 15 residues. V shed 5 bases, J shed 0 bases, and the junction held 4 bases outside the gene matches. The CDR3 loop reads CASSGTGDFSYEQYF. As DNA, the CDR3 is TGTGCCAGCAGCGGGACAGGGGACTTCTCCTACGAGCAGTACTTC.

The chain combines TRBV6-5 with TRBJ2-7, with 10 bases fitting TRBD2. The CDR3 runs 15 residues. The V and J ends lost 6 bases and 3 bases, in that order; junction bases with no gene match: 8. The V gene's germline CDR1 is MNHEY and CDR2 SVGAGI. CDR3 in DNA: TGTGCCAGCAGCTCCAAGCGGGAGGGGGGCTACGAGCAGTACTTC. Protein product: CASSSKREGGYEQYF.

The V call is TRBV19, the J call TRBJ1-1, with D perhaps TRBD1 (6 bases). V was shortened by 4 bases and J by 1 base, with 7 bases between the two germline ends. From germline, CDR1 is LNHDA and CDR2 SQIVND (reference sequence). This CDR3 has 13 amino acids. The CDR3 nucleotides read TGTGCCAGTAGTAGGACAGCGAACACTGAAGCTTTCTTT. This translates into CASSRTANTEAFF. Full variable domain (missing parts from reference TRBV19 and TRBJ1-1): DGGITQSPKYLFRKEGQNVTLSCEQNLNHDAMYWYRQDPGQGLRLIYYSQIVNDFQKGDIAEGYSVSREKKESFPLTVTSAQKNPTAFYLCASSRTANTEAFFGQGTRLTVV.

The rearrangement joins TRBV7-9 to TRBJ2-1; no reliable D call. Per the germline V gene, CDR1 is SEHNR and CDR2 is FQNEAQ (reference sequence). Trimming took 3 bases from V and 7 from J, leaving 10 bases between them. This CDR3 has 13 residues. CDR3 DNA: TGTGCCAGCAGCTTTTCTAGTGGGAATGAGCAGTTCTTC. This encodes CASSFSSGNEQFF.

CDR3 residues: CAISDTRGQGSSGANVLTF. In DNA form, the CDR3 reads TGTGCCATCAGTGACACGAGGGGACAGGGAAGCTCTGGGGCCAACGTCCTGACTTTC. The rearrangement links TRBV10-3 to TRBJ2-6, with TRBD1 identical over 9 bases. Trimming at V came to 3 bases and at J to 0 bases, leaving 9 bases not matched to a gene. The length of the CDR3 is 19 residues. The germline V gene has CDR1 ENHRY and CDR2 SYGVKD.

The J gene is TRBJ2-3, the V gene TRBV7-9, with D possibly TRBD2 on 6 matching bases. The V end lost 5 bases, the J end lost 6 bases, and 21 bases lay between the germline ends. Per the germline V gene, CDR1 is SEHNR and CDR2 is FQNEAQ (reference sequence). The CDR3 extends over 16 amino acids. CDR3: CASSPPGLPPLDTQYF. The DNA of the CDR3 is TGTGCCAGCAGCCCCCCGGGACTTCCTCCTCTGGATACGCAGTATTTT. The full variable domain, completed using reference TRBV7-9 and TRBJ2-3, is DTGVSQNPRHKITKRGQNVTFRCDPISEHNRLYWYRQTLGQGPEFLTYFQNEAQLEKSRLLSDRFSAERPKGSFSTLEIQRTEQGDSAMYLCASSPPGLPPLDTQYFGPGTRLTVL.

This rearrangement joins TRBV19 to TRBJ1-4; no clear D gene. With 7 bases removed from V and 7 bases from J, the gap between germline ends came to 13 bases. CDR3 size: 13 residues. Germline V gene lookup returns CDR1 LNHDA and CDR2 SQIVND (reference sequence). The DNA for the CDR3 is TGTGCCAGTACCGGTAGGGTAGGTGAAAAACTGTTTTTT. Translated, it gives CASTGRVGEKLFF.

The table lists this clone with a count of one. The chain employs TRBV27 and TRBJ1-2; TRBD1 might be the D (6 bases). The ends were cut back, 6 bases at V and 6 bases at J, with 14 bases in the middle. Germline CDR1 MNHEY, CDR2 SMNVEV (reference sequence). The CDR3 totals 13 residues. The CDR3 bases are TGTGCCAGCAGACAAACAGGGTCGGATGGCTACACCTTC. Translation gives CASRQTGSDGYTF.

The chain uses TRBV5-1 and TRBJ2-5; no firm D call. With the DNA end fitting TRBJ2-7 better, the J assignment may be wrong. CDR1 and CDR2 from the germline V gene are SGHRS and YFSETQ. The length of the CDR3 is 13 residues. The DNA for the CDR3 is TGCGCCAGCAGCCTTACAGAAACCTACGAGCAGTACTTC. Encoded protein: CASSLTETYEQYF.

This chain connects TRBV29-1 to TRBJ2-2; a possible D gene is TRBD2 (5 bases). V was shortened by 6 bases and J by 6 bases, with 14 bases between the two germline ends. Germline lookup yields CDR1 SQVTM and CDR2 ANQGSEA. CDR3 length: 13 amino acids. Written as DNA, the CDR3 is TGCAGCGTATCTACGGGAAGGGCCGGGGAGCTGTTTTTT. Translated: CSVSTGRAGELFF.

The J gene is TRBJ1-2, the V gene TRBV30; D is unclear. From germline, CDR1 is GTSNPN and CDR2 SVGIG (reference sequence). With 0 bases removed from V and 4 bases from J, the gap between germline ends came to 9 bases. The CDR3 has 13 amino acids. CDR3 protein: CAWSVKGSYGYTF. Here the CDR3 DNA reads TGTGCCTGGAGTGTAAAAGGTTCCTATGGCTACACCTTC.

This chain links TRBV10-3 with TRBJ2-7; no reliable D call. The CDR3 totals 12 residues. V shed 2 bases and J shed 6 bases, with 8 bases lying between them. CDR1 is ENHRY, CDR2 SYGVKD, per germline. The CDR3 nucleotides are TGTGCCATCAGTGAGCAAGCAGGCGAGCAGTACTTC. Translating it yields CAISEQAGEQYF.

This clone came up once. This chain joins TRBV6-6 and TRBJ2-2; perhaps TRBD1 as D (6 bases). The V gene lost 2 bases and the J gene lost 8 bases, with 15 bases spanning the gap. The length of the CDR3 is 15 residues. Germline V gives CDR1 MNHNY, CDR2 SVGAGI (reference sequence). In nucleotides, the CDR3 is TGTGCCAGCAGTTACCGAAACAGGGCAGCGGGGGAGCTGTTTTTT. This codes for CASSYRNRAAGELFF.

CDR3 loop: CATSDRAGGQPQHF. CDR3 DNA: TGTGCCACCTCGGACAGGGCGGGGGGTCAGCCCCAGCATTTT. The chain couples TRBV19 to TRBJ1-5; TRBD1 agrees at 8 bases. V trimming: 10 bases; J trimming: 6 bases; junction bases outside the gene matches: 11. Germline V gene sequence: CDR1 LNHDA, CDR2 SQIVND (reference sequence). The CDR3 is 14 residues long.